A single sample gave rise to the 5 T cell receptor beta chains below, sequenced in a study of T cell responses to AZD1222 COVID-19 vaccine. Measured with immunoSEQ multiplex PCR; TCRdb has only the in-frame clones, and not every one. Among about 210,000 clones, 85% to 95% were seen once, and the ten largest hold approximately 1.5%. Sample: peripheral blood, taken on day 0 of AZD1222 vaccination. The receptors here all came from an adult in good health.

This clone was recorded a few times. V gene TRBV19 combines with J gene TRBJ1-5, with 7 bases aligning to TRBD1. Germline V gene sequence: CDR1 LNHDA, CDR2 SQIVND (reference sequence). Trimming at V came to 5 bases and at J to 2 bases, leaving 12 bases not matched to a gene. The CDR3 has 17 residues. CDR3 protein: CASSPETGRIGNQPQHF. As DNA, the CDR3 is TGTGCCAGTAGTCCCGAGACAGGGAGGATTGGCAATCAGCCCCAGCATTTT.

The rearrangement uses TRBV4-3 and TRBJ1-2; D is possibly TRBD1 (5 bases). The CDR3 extends over 18 amino acids. Trimming took 0 bases from V and 4 from J, leaving 21 bases between them. Germline V lookup: CDR1 LGHNA, CDR2 YSLEER. The CDR3 is CASSQDLHAGTDTYGYTF. The CDR3 coding sequence is TGCGCCAGCAGCCAAGACCTTCATGCCGGGACGGACACCTATGGCTACACCTTC.

In its sample, this clone was seen once. The V and J genes are TRBV19 and TRBJ1-3; D remains ambiguous. Germline CDR1 and CDR2: LNHDA and SQIVND (reference sequence). The ends were cut back, 8 bases at V and 3 bases at J, with 8 bases in the middle. The CDR3 length is 12 residues. This CDR3 reads CASSYLGNTIYF. The CDR3 bases are TGTGCCAGTTCCTACCTTGGAAACACCATATATTTT.

The chain recombines TRBV6-5 with TRBJ1-1, with no clear D. The germline V and J ends were trimmed by 6 bases and 3 bases, with 11 bases remaining between them. The CDR3 spans 13 residues. Germline V gene sequence: CDR1 MNHEY, CDR2 SVGAGI. The CDR3 coding sequence is TGTGCCAGCAGACAGAGGTGGGACACTGAAGCTTTCTTT. Translated: CASRQRWDTEAFF.

The CDR3 nucleotides are TGTGCCAGCAGCCAAGTGCAAGGGACGGGCTACACCTTC. Translating it yields CASSQVQGTGYTF. J is TRBJ1-2 and V is TRBV3-1 (or the pseudogene TRBV3-2), with D maybe TRBD1 (5 bases). The CDR3 sequence is 13 residues long. Between the trimmed V and J ends, which lost 1 base and 8 bases, there was a span of 11 bases. Germline CDR1 LGHDT, CDR2 YNNKEL (reference sequence).